This TCR beta chain was sequenced during a study of blood T cell repertoires in COVID-19. For the study at large: The United States, Italy and Spain supplied acute and convalescent COVID-19 samples. From T cells, B-cell-depleted T cells, or PBMCs came the material, which was cDNA or gDNA.

Authors' data handling: Amplification with reference gene primers provided the estimates of nucleated cell counts. Profiled with immunoSEQ multiplex PCR; TCRdb holds only in-frame clones, not every one. The V and J calls and clone size were taken over from that table, and D and trimming were inferred from the DNA. The table shows about 110,000 clones, with roughly 80% occurring only once. Note on this clone: One end of the junction does not line up with germline, which may come from a read error.

This CDR3 is built from 13 residues. Per germline, CDR1 LNHNV and CDR2 YYDKDF (reference sequence). The rearrangement joins TRBV15 to TRBJ1-1; 8 bases agree with TRBD1. This receptor was obtained from a man between 65 and 79 years old with acute or convalescent COVID-19. The sequencing sample was made of peripheral blood. The CDR3 sequence is CATRREPDRGAFF. CDR3 DNA sequence: TGTGCCACCAGGAGAGAACCCGACAGGGGAGCTTTCTTT.